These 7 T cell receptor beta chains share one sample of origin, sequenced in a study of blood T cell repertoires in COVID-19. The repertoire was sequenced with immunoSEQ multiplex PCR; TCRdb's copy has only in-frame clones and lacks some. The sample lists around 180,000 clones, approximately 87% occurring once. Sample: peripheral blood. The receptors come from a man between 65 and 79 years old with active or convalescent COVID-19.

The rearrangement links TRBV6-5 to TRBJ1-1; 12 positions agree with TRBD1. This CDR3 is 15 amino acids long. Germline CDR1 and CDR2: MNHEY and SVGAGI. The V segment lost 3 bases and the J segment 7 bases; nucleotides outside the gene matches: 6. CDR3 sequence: CASSYSGQGAFEAFF. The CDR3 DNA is TGTGCCAGCAGTTATTCGGGACAGGGGGCATTTGAAGCTTTCTTT.

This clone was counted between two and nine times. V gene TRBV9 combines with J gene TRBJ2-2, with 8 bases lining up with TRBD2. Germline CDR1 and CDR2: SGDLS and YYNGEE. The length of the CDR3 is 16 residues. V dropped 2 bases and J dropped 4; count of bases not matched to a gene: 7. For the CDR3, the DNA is TGTGCCAGCAGCGTGACAGCGGGAGTGGGCACCGGGGAGCTGTTTTTT. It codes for CASSVTAGVGTGELFF.

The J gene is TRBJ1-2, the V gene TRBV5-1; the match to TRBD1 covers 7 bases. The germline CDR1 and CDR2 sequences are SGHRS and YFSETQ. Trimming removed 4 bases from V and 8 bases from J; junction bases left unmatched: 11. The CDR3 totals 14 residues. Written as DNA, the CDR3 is TGCGCCAGCAGCCAGCGAGACAGGGCGGGAGGCTACACCTTC. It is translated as CASSQRDRAGGYTF.

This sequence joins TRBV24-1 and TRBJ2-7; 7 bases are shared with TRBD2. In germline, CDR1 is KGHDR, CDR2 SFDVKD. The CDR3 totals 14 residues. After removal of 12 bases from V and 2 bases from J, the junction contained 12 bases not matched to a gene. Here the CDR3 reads CAVGTGGSAYEQYF. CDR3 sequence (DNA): TGTGCCGTAGGCACCGGGGGGAGCGCCTACGAGCAGTACTTC.

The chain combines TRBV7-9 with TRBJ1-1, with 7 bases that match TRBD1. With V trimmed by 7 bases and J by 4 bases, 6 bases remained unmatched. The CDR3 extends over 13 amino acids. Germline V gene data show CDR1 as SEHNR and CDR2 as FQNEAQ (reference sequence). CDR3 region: CASTSRGRTEAFF. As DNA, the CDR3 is TGTGCCAGCACCTCAAGGGGGCGCACTGAAGCTTTCTTT. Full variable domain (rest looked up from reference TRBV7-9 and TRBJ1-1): DTGVSQNPRHKITKRGQNVTFRCDPISEHNRLYWYRQTLGQGPEFLTYFQNEAQLEKSRLLSDRFSAERPKGSFSTLEIQRTEQGDSAMYLCASTSRGRTEAFFGQGTRLTVV.

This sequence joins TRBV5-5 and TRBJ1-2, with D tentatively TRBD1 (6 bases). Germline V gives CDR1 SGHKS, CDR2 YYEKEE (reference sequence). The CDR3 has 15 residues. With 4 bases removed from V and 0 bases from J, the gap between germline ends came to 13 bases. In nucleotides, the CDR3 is TGTGCCAGCAGCCCTTGGACAGACACTAACTATGGCTACACCTTC. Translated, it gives CASSPWTDTNYGYTF.

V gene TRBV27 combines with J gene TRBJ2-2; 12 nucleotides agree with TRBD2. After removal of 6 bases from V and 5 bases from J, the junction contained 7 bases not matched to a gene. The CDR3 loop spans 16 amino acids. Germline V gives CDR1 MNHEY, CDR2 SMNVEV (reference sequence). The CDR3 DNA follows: TGTGCCAGCAGCCGACTAGCGGGAGTGGAAACCGGGGAGCTGTTTTTT. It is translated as CASSRLAGVETGELFF.